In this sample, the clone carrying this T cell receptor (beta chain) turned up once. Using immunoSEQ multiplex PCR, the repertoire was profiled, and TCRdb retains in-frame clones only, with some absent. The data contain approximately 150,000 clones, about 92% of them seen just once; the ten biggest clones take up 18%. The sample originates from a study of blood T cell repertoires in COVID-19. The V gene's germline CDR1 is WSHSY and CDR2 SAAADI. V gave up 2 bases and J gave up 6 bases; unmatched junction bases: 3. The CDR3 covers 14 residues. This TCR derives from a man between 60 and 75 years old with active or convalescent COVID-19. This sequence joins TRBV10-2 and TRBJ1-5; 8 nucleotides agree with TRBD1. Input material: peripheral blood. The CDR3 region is CASSERTGLQPQHF. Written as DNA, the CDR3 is TGCGCCAGCAGTGAGAGGACAGGGCTTCAGCCCCAGCATTTT.